This TCR beta chain was sequenced in a study of OX40 agonist ivuxolimab in advanced cancers. Study context: While on treatment, patients had intravenous ivuxolimab at 0.01 to 10 mg/kg every 2 weeks. Study-wide points: There were, on average, more expanded clones in CD8+ T cells than in CD4+. CD4+ and CD8+ T cells in blood underwent clonal expansion by week 6 at 0.1 to 3.0 mg/kg.

This clone was counted only a few times. Its antigen is as yet unknown. TCRdb's table, derived via immunoSEQ multiplex PCR, lists solely in-frame clones and lacks some. The sample holds more than 60,000 clones, roughly 76% seen once. The CDR3 is 17 amino acids. The V end was cut by 5 bases, the J end by 4 bases, with 21 bases between. The germline gives CDR1 SGHAT, CDR2 FQNNGV. Blood was sampled at baseline, cycle 4 day 1, and cycle 7 day 1. The chain links TRBV11-2 to TRBJ2-1; D uncertain. Sequences were derived from CD4+ or CD8+ T cells sorted from blood, sampled in a trial of the OX40 agonist ivuxolimab. The receptor was isolated from an adult with an advanced solid tumor such as melanoma, head and neck, liver or kidney cancer. The CDR3 sequence is CASSNRIWAVGYNEQFF. CDR3 coding DNA: TGTGCCAGCAGCAACAGAATCTGGGCTGTAGGGTACAATGAGCAGTTCTTC.